Below are 13 T cell receptor beta chains sequenced from a single sample in a study of tumor and adjacent non-tumor tissue in lung cancer. TCRbeta libraries were built with three rounds of nested PCR, modified from ARM-PCR. TCRdb independently ran MiXCR on the multiplex PCR reads; one entry per CDR3 protein. The profile shows some 90,000 distinct CDR3 sequences, more than 60% of them singletons. No cell sorting was done before RNA was extracted from the tissue. Sequencing was carried out using lung tumor tissue. These receptors came from a man in his 70s with non-small cell lung cancer.

This clonotype was counted once. A much more abundant neighbour one base away suggests this may be a read error. V is TRBV28 and J is TRBJ1-5, with D perhaps matching TRBD1 (5 bases). CDR3 size: 20 residues. CDR1 MDHEN and CDR2 SYDVKM come from the germline V gene. As DNA, the CDR3 is TGTGCCAGCAGTTTTCCCCCGGGACTCGGGCGCGGGTATAGCAGTCAGCCCCAGCATTTT. The encoded protein is CASSFPPGLGRGYSSQPQHF.

The chain employs TRBV4-1 and TRBJ2-7, with D unclear. Germline V gene data show CDR1 as MGHRA and CDR2 as YSYEKL. The ends were cut back, 6 bases at V and 3 bases at J, with 24 bases in the middle. The CDR3 has 17 residues. DNA for the CDR3: TGCGCCAGCAGTCAGACCAAGATCCGGCCCGCTTTCTACGAGCAGTACTTC. Its translation: CASSQTKIRPAFYEQYF.

This clonotype was counted a few times. This may arise from a read error, as a much more abundant clone is one base away. The chain couples TRBV5-4 to TRBJ2-2; 7 bases line up with TRBD1. The CDR3 has 14 residues. The germline gives CDR1 SGHNT, CDR2 YYREEE (reference sequence). The CDR3, as DNA: TGTACCAGCAGCCTGACAGGGTCGGACGGGGAGCTGTTTTTT. It yields the protein CTSSLTGSDGELFF.

Comment on this clonotype: Germline and junction disagree at one end, which may indicate a read error. The chain recombines TRBV5-1 with TRBJ2-5, with D maybe TRBD1 (5 bases). This CDR3 is built from 14 residues. CDR1 is SGHRS, CDR2 YFSETQ, per germline. The CDR3 loop is CASSFWGPEETQNF. The CDR3 nucleotides are TGCGCCAGCAGCTTCTGGGGCCCGGAAGAGACCCAGAACTTC.

This clonotype was observed at least ten times. V gene TRBV11-2 combines with J gene TRBJ2-7, with 9 bases fitting TRBD1. Trimming took 1 base from V and 2 from J; bases not matched to a gene: 6. This CDR3 comprises 16 residues. CDR1 and CDR2 from the germline V gene are SGHAT and FQNNGV. The CDR3 spells CASSLAEGTGTYEQYF. The CDR3 nucleotides read TGTGCCAGCAGCTTAGCAGAAGGGACAGGGACCTACGAGCAGTACTTC. The variable domain in full, completed from reference TRBV11-2 and TRBJ2-7, reads EAGVAQSPRYKIIEKRQSVAFWCNPISGHATLYWYQQILGQGPKLLIQFQNNGVVDDSQLPKDRFSAERLKGVDSTLKIQPAKLEDSAVYLCASSLAEGTGTYEQYFGPGTRLTVT.

Notes on this clonotype: The germline gene is not matched at one end of the junction; a read error may be the cause. V and J are TRBV28 and TRBJ2-1; TRBD2 aligns across 11 bases. Germline lookup yields CDR1 MDHEN and CDR2 SYDVKM. The CDR3 has 15 residues. In nucleotides, the CDR3 is TGTGCCAGCACCATACTAGCGGGAGAGGGCGATGAGCAGTTCTTT. It codes for CASTILAGEGDEQFF.

Notes on this clonotype: Germline and junction disagree at one end, which may indicate a read error. V usage is TRBV11-3 and J usage is TRBJ2-3, with a tentative D call TRBD2 (5 bases). Germline V CDR1 and CDR2: SGHNT, YENEEA. The CDR3 contains 14 residues. The CDR3 bases are TGTGCCAGAAGCTTAGGAGGTAGCACAGATATGCAGTATTTT. It codes for CARSLGGSTDMQYF.

Comments on this clonotype: An end of the junction differs from the germline gene, which may be a read error. The rearrangement joins TRBV11-2 to TRBJ2-3, with 9 bases identical to TRBD2. Looked up from germline, CDR1 is SGHAT and CDR2 is FQNNGV. The CDR3 covers 16 residues. The CDR3 here is CASNRRLAEWTDTHYF. CDR3 bases: TGTGCCAGCAACCGGCGACTAGCGGAATGGACAGATACGCATTATTTT.

About this clonotype itself: A much larger clone is a single base away; this may be a read error. The J gene is TRBJ1-6, the V gene TRBV30; the D gene is possibly TRBD1 (5 bases). The CDR3 has 14 residues. Per germline, CDR1 GTSNPN and CDR2 SVGIG (reference sequence). Trimming shortened V by 4 bases and J by 10 bases, and 17 bases separated the two germline ends. CDR3 coding DNA: TGTGCCTGGAAATTTGGGGCTTCGAAATCACCCCTCCACTTT. As protein: CAWKFGASKSPLHF.

In the case of this clonotype: No conserved phenylalanine or tryptophan is present at the end of the CDR3, so a read error is the likely explanation. This rearrangement joins TRBV11-1 to TRBJ2-5; 9 nucleotides agree with TRBD1. CDR3 length: 15 amino acids. Germline assignment: CDR1 SGHAT and CDR2 FQDESV (reference sequence). The CDR3, as DNA: TGTACCAGCAGCCCCCGGGACAGGGTATTTGAGACCCAGTACTTA. This codes for CTSSPRDRVFETQYL.

Only a few counts were recorded for this clonotype. The chain uses TRBV20-1 and TRBJ2-5; TRBD1 agrees at 7 bases. This CDR3 spans 15 amino acids. After removal of 0 bases from V and 6 bases from J, the junction contained 10 bases not matched to a gene. Looked up from germline, CDR1 is DFQATT and CDR2 is SNEGSKA (reference sequence). The CDR3 region has the DNA TGCAGTGCTAGAGATCGACAGGGAAACAAGAAGACCCAGTACTTC. Amino acid sequence: CSARDRQGNKKTQYF.

This clonotype was recorded a few times. V usage is TRBV5-1 and J usage is TRBJ2-5, with TRBD2 matching over 11 bases. The length of the CDR3 is 15 residues. After removal of 1 base from V and 5 bases from J, the junction contained 4 bases not matched to a gene. The V gene's germline CDR1 is SGHRS and CDR2 YFSETQ. The CDR3 here is CASSLMVAGGETQYF. Written as DNA, the CDR3 is TGCGCCAGCAGCTTGATGGTAGCGGGAGGGGAGACCCAGTACTTC.

With regard to this clonotype: Likely a read error: the CDR3 ends without its conserved phenylalanine or tryptophan. The chain couples TRBV10-2 to TRBJ2-1; 9 bases match TRBD1. The CDR3 has 15 residues. Germline V lookup: CDR1 WSHSY, CDR2 SAAADI. CDR3 residues: CASSDPGQGSNEQFL. CDR3 DNA sequence: TGCGCCAGCAGTGACCCGGGACAGGGCTCCAATGAACAGTTCTTA.